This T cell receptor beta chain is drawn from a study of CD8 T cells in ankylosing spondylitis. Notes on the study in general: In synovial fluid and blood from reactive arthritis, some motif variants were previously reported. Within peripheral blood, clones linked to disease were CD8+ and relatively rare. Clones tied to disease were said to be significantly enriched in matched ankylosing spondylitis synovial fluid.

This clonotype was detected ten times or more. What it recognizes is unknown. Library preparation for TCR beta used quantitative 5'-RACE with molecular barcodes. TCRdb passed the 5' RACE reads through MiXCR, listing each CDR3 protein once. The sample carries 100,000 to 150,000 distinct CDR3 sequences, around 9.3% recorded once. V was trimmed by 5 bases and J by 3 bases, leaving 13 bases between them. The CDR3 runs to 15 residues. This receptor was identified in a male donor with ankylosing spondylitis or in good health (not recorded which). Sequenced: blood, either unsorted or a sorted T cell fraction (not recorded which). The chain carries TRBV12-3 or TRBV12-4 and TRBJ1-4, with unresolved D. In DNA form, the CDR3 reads TGTGCCAGCAGTCCAGCCGGTATCTCTAATGAAAAACTGTTTTTT. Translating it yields CASSPAGISNEKLFF.